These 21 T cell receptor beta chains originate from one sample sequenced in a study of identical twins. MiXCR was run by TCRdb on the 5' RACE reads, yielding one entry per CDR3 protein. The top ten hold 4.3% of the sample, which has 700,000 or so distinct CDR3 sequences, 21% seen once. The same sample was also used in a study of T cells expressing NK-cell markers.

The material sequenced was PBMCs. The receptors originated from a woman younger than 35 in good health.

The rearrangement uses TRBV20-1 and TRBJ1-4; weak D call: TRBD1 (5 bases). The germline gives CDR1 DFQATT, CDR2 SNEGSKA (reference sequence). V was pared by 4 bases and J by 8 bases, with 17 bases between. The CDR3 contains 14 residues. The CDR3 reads CSAISRRAEEKLFF. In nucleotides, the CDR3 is TGCAGTGCTATTTCCCGCAGGGCTGAGGAAAAACTGTTTTTT.

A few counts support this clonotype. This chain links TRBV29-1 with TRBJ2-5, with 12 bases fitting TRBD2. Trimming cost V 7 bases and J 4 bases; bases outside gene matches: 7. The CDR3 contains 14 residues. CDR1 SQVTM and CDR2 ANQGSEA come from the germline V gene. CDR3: CSGTGLAGRETQYF. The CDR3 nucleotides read TGCAGCGGTACAGGACTAGCGGGGCGAGAGACCCAGTACTTC. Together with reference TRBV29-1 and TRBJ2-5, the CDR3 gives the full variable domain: SAVISQKPSRDICQRGTSLTIQCQVDSQVTMMFWYRQQPGQSLTLIATANQGSEATYESGFVIDKFPISRPNLTFSTLTVSNMSPEDSSIYLCSGTGLAGRETQYFGPGTRLLVL.

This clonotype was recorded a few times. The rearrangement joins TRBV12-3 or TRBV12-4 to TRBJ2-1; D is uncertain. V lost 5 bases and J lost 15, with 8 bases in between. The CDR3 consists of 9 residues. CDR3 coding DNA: TGTGCCAGCAGTCCTCCCCCGTTCTTC. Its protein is CASSPPPFF.

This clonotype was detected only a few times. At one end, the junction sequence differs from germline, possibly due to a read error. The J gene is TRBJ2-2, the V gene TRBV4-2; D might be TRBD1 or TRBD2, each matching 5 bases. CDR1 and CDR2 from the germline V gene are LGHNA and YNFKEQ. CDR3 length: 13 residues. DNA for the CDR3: TGTGCCAGCACTCAGGCAGGCTCCGGGGACCTGTTTTTT. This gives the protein CASTQAGSGDLFF.

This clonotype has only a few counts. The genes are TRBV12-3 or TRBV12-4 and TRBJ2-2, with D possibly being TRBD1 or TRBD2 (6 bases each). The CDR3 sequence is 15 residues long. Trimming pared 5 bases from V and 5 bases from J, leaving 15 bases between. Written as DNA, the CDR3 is TGTGCCAGCAGTCCCTCCGGGGGCAGGACCGGGGAGCTGTTTTTT. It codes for CASSPSGGRTGELFF.

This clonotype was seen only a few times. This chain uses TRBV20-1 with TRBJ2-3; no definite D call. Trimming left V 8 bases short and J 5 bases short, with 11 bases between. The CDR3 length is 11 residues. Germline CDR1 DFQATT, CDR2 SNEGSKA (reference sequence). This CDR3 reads CSSRPGDTQYF. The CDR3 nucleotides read TGCAGTAGCCGGCCGGGAGATACGCAGTATTTT.

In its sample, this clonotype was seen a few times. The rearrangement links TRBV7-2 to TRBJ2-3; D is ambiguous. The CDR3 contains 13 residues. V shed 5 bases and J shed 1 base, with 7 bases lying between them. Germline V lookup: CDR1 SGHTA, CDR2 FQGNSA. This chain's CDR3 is CASSRIRTDTQYF. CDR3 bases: TGTGCCAGCAGCCGTATTCGCACAGATACGCAGTATTTT.

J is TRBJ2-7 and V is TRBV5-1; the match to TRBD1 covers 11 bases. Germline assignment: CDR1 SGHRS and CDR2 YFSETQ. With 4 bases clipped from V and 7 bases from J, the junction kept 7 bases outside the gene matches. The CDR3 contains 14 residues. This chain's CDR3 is CASSHGQGAGEQYF. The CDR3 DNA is TGCGCCAGCAGCCACGGACAGGGGGCCGGAGAGCAGTACTTC.

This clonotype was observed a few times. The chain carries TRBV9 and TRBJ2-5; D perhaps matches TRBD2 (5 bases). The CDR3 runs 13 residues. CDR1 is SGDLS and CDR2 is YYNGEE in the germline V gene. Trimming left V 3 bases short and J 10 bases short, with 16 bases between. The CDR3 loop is CASSGTRFGGQYF. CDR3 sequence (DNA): TGTGCCAGCAGCGGGACCCGATTTGGAGGCCAGTACTTC.

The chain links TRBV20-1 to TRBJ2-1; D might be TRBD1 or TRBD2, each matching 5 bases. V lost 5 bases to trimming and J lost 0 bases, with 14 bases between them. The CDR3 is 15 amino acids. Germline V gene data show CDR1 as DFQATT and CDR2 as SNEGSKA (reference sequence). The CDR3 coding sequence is TGCAGTGCTCCCCAGGGACGGCTCTCCTACAATGAGCAGTTCTTC. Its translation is CSAPQGRLSYNEQFF.

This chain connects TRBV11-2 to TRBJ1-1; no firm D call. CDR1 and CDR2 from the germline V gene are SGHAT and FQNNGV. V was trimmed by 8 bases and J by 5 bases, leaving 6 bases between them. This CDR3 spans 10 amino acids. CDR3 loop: CASGRTEAFF. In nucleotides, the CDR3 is TGTGCCAGCGGTAGGACTGAAGCTTTCTTT.

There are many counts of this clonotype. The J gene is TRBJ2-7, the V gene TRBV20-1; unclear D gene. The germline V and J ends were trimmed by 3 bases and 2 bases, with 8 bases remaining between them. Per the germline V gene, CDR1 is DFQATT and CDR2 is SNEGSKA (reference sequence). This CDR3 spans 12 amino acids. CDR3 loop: CSASEGTYEQYF. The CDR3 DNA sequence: TGCAGTGCTAGCGAAGGGACCTACGAGCAGTACTTC.

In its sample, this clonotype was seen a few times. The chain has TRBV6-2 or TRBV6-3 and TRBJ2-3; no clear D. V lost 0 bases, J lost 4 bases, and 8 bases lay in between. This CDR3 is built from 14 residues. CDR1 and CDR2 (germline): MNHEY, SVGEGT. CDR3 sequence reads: CASSYSGLPDTQYF. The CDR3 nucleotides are TGTGCCAGCAGTTACTCAGGGTTACCAGATACGCAGTATTTT.

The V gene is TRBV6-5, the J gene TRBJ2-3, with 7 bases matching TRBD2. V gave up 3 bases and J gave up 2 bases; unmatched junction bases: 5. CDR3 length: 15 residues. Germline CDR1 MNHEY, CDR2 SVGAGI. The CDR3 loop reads CASSYASGNTDTQYF. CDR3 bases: TGTGCCAGCAGTTATGCTAGCGGCAACACAGATACGCAGTATTTT.

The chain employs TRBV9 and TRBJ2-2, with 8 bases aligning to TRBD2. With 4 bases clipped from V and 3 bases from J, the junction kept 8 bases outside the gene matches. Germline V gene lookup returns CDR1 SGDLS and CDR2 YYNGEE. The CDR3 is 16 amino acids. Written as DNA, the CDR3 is TGTGCCAGCAGCCCCCACGGGAGGGCCGACACCGGGGAGCTGTTTTTT. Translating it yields CASSPHGRADTGELFF.

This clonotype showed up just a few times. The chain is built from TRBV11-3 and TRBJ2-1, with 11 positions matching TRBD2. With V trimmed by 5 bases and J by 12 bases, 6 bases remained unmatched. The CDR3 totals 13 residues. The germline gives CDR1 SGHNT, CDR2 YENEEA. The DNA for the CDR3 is TGTGCCAGCAGCGCCGGGACTAGCGGTGGGCAGTTCTTC. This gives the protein CASSAGTSGGQFF.

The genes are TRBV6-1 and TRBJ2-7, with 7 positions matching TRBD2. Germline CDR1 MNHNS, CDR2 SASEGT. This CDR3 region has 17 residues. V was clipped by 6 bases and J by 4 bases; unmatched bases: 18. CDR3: CASRAPFRGQRGYEQYF. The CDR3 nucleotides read TGTGCCAGCAGGGCACCTTTTCGTGGCCAGCGGGGTTACGAGCAGTACTTC.

CDR3 amino acids: CSVAGGRSSYEQYF. The DNA of the CDR3 is TGCAGCGTTGCGGGCGGGCGGAGCTCCTACGAGCAGTACTTC. The chain joins TRBV29-1 to TRBJ2-7; D perhaps matches TRBD2 (5 bases). The V end lost 4 bases, the J end lost 0 bases, and 13 bases lay between the germline ends. Germline-derived CDR1 and CDR2 are SQVTM and ANQGSEA. The CDR3 has 14 residues.

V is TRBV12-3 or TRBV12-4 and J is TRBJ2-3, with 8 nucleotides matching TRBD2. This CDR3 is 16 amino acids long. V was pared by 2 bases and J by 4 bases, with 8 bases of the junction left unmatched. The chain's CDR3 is CASSLIAGRFSDTQYF. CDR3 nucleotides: TGTGCCAGCAGTTTAATAGCGGGGCGTTTCTCAGATACGCAGTATTTT.

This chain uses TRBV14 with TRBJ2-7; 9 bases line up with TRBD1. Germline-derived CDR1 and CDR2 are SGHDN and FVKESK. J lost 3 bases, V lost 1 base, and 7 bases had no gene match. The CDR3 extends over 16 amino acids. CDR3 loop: CASSQGSGTGFYEQYF. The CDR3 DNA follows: TGTGCCAGCAGCCAAGGGTCCGGGACAGGGTTCTACGAGCAGTACTTC.

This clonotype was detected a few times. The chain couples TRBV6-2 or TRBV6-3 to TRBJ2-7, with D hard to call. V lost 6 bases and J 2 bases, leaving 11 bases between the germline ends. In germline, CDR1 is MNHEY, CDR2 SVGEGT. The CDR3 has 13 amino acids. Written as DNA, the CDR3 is TGTGCCAGCAGACTGAACTGGGCCTACGAGCAGTACTTC. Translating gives CASRLNWAYEQYF.